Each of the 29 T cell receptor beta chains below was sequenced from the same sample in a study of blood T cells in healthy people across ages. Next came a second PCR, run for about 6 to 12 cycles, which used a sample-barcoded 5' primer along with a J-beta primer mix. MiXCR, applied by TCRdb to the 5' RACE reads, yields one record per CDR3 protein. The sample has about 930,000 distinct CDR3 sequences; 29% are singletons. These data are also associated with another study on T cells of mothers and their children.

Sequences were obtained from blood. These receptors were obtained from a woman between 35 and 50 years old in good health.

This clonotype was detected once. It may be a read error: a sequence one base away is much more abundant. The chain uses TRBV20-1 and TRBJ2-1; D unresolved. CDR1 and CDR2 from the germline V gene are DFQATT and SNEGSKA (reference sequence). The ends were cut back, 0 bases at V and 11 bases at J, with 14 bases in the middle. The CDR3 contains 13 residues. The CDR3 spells CSARDPSFDKQFF. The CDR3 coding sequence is TGCAGTGCTAGAGATCCCAGCTTCGATAAGCAGTTCTTC.

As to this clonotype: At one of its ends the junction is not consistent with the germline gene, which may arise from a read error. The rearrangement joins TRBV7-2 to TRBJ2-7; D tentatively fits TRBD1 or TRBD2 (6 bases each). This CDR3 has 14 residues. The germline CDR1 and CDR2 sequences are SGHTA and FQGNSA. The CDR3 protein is CASSLPGAVYGQYF. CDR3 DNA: TGTGCCAGCAGCTTACCGGGGGCCGTCTACGGGCAGTACTTC.

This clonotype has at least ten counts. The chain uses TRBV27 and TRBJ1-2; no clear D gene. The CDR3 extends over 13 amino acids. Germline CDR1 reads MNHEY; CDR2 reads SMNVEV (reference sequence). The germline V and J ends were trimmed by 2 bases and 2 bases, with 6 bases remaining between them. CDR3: CASSLTDNYGYTF. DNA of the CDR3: TGTGCCAGCAGTTTAACAGACAACTATGGCTACACCTTC.

For the CDR3, the DNA is TGCAGTGCTAGGACAGGGAACTCGAACACTGAAGCTTTCTTT. It encodes CSARTGNSNTEAFF. The chain combines TRBV20-1 with TRBJ1-1; 7 bases agree with TRBD1. Germline assignment: CDR1 DFQATT and CDR2 SNEGSKA (reference sequence). The CDR3 has 14 amino acids. Germline trimming cut 3 bases from V and 1 base from J; bases unmatched to any gene: 5.

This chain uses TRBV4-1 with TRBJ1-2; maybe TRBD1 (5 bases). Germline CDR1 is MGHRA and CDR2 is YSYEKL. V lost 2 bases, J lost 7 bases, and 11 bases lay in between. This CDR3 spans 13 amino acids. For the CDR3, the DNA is TGCGCCAGCAGCCAACCCCCTGGGGCTGGCTACACCTTC. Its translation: CASSQPPGAGYTF.

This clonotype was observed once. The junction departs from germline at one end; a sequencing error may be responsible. The CDR3: CAGSYGPSGGGDTQYF. The DNA of the CDR3 is TGTGCCGGCAGTTACGGGCCTAGCGGGGGAGGGGATACGCAGTATTTT. The V call is TRBV6-6, the J call TRBJ2-3; 10 bases fit TRBD2. The CDR3 runs to 16 residues. Per the germline V gene, CDR1 is MNHNY and CDR2 is SVGAGI (reference sequence).

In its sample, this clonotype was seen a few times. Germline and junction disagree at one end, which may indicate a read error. The CDR3 DNA reads as TGTGCCGGCAGCTTAGAAGGGTTTGGAGAGCAGTTCTTC. It encodes CAGSLEGFGEQFF. This chain links TRBV7-2 with TRBJ2-1, with D unclear. This CDR3 has 13 amino acids. The germline CDR1 and CDR2 sequences are SGHTA and FQGNSA.

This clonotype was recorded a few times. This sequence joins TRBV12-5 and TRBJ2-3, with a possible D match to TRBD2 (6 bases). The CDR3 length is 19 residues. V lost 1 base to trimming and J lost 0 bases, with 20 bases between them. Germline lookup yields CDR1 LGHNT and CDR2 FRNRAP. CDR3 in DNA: TGTGCTAGTGGTTTGGGCCGTTTCCGGGGGACCCCTAGCACAGATACGCAGTATTTT. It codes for CASGLGRFRGTPSTDTQYF.

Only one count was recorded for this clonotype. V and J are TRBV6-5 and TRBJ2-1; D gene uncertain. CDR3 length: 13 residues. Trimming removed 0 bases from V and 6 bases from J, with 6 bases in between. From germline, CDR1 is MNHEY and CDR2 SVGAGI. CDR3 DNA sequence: TGTGCCAGCAGTTACTCTTTAGCCAATGAGCAGTTCTTC. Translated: CASSYSLANEQFF.

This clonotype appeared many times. The CDR3 bases are TGTGCCAGCAAGGGAAGTTTACAAGAGACCCAGTACTTC. Its translation is CASKGSLQETQYF. This rearrangement joins TRBV2 to TRBJ2-5, with D unclear. The CDR3 has 13 amino acids. From germline, CDR1 is SNHLY and CDR2 FYNNEI. V dropped 7 bases and J dropped 2 bases, with 11 bases sitting between them.

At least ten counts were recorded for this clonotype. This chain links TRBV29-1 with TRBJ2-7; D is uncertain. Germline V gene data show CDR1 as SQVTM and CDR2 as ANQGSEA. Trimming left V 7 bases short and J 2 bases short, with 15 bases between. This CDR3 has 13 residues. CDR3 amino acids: CSAGHGQTYEQYF. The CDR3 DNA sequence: TGCAGCGCTGGCCACGGTCAGACCTACGAGCAGTACTTC.

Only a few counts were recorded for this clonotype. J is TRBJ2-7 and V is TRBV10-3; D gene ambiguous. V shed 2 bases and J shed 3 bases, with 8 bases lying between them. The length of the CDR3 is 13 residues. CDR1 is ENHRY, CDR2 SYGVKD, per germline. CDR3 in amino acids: CAISEAPNYEQYF. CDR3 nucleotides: TGTGCCATCAGTGAGGCCCCGAACTACGAGCAGTACTTC.

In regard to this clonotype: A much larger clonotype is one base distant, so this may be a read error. DNA of the CDR3: TGCGCCAGCACTACCGGGACAGGGGATTACAATGAGCAGTACTTC. This codes for CASTTGTGDYNEQYF. This chain connects TRBV5-1 to TRBJ2-7; 10 positions match TRBD1. The CDR3 sequence is 15 residues long. The V segment lost 6 bases and the J segment 7 bases; nucleotides outside the gene matches: 13. Germline assignment: CDR1 SGHRS and CDR2 YFSETQ.

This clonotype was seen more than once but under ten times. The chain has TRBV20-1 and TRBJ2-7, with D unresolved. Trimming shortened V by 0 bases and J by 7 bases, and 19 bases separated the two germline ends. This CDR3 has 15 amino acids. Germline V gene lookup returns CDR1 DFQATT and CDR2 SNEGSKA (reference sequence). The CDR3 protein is CSARDGSQGSREQYF. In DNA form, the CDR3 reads TGCAGTGCTAGAGATGGGTCCCAAGGGTCGCGGGAGCAGTACTTC.

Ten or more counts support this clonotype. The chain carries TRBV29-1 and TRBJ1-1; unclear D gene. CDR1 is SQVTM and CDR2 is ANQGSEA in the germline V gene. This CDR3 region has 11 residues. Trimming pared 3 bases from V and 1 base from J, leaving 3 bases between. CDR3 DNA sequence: TGCAGCGTTGAGTCGAACACTGAAGCTTTCTTT. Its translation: CSVESNTEAFF.

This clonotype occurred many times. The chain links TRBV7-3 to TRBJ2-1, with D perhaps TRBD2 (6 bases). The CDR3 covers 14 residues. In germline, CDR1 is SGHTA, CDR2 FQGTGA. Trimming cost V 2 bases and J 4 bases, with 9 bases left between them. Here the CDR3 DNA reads TGTGCCAGCAGCTTAGGGACTGAATACAATGAGCAGTTCTTC. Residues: CASSLGTEYNEQFF.

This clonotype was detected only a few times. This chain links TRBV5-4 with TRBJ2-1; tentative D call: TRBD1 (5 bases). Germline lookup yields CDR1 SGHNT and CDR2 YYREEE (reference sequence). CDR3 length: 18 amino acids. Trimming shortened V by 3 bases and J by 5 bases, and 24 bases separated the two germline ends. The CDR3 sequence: CASSWPPGQGLGHNEQFF. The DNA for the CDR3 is TGTGCCAGCAGCTGGCCCCCAGGGCAGGGATTGGGTCACAATGAGCAGTTCTTC.

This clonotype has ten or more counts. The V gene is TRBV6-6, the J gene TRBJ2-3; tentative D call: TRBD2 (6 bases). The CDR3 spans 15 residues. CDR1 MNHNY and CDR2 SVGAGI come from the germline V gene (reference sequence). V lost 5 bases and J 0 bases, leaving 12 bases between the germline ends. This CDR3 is CASSLLAPSTDTQYF. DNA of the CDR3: TGTGCCAGCAGTCTACTAGCCCCTAGCACAGATACGCAGTATTTT.

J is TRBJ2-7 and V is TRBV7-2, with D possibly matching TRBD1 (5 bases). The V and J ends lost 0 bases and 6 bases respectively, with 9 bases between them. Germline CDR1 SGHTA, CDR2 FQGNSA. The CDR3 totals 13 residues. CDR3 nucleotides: TGTGCCAGCAGCTTAGCACAGGATAGCGAGCAGTACTTC. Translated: CASSLAQDSEQYF.

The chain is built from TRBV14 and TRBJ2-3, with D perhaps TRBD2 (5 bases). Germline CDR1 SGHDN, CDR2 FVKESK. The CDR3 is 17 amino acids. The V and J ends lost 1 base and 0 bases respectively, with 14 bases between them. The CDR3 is CASSQGFGLSSTDTQYF. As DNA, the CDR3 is TGTGCCAGCAGCCAAGGGTTCGGACTGTCTAGCACAGATACGCAGTATTTT.

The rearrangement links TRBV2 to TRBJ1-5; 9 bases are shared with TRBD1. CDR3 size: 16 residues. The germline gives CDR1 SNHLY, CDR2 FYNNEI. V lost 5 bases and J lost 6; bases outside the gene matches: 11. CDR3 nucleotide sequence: TGTGCCAGCAGTTATAATCCCGGGACAGGGAGTCAGCCCCAGCATTTT. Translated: CASSYNPGTGSQPQHF.

CDR3 nucleotides: TGCAGTGCTAGAGACAGACAGGACTACGAGCAGTACTTC. Translated, it gives CSARDRQDYEQYF. The chain couples TRBV20-1 to TRBJ2-7, with a possible D match to TRBD1 (6 bases). CDR3 length: 13 amino acids. Germline values: CDR1 DFQATT, CDR2 SNEGSKA (reference sequence). Trimming stripped 0 bases from V and 3 bases from J, with 9 bases between.

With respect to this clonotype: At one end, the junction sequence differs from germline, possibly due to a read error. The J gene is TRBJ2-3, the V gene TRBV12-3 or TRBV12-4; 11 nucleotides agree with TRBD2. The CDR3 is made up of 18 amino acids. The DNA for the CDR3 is TGTGCCAGCAGTTTTGGCCTAGCGGGGGGACTGAGAGCAGATACGGAGTATTTT. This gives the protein CASSFGLAGGLRADTEYF.

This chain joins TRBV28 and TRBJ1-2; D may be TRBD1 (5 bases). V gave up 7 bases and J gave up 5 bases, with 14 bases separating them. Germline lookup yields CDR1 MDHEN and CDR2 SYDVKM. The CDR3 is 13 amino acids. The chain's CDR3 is CASTTGGGYGYTF. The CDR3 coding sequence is TGTGCCAGCACCACGGGGGGTGGTTATGGCTACACCTTC.

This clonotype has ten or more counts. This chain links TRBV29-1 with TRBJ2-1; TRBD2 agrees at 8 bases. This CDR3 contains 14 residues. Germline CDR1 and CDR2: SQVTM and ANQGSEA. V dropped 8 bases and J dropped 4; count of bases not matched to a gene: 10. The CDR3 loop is CSIGTRRSYNEQFF. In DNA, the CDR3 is TGCAGCATCGGGACTAGACGCAGTTACAATGAGCAGTTCTTC.

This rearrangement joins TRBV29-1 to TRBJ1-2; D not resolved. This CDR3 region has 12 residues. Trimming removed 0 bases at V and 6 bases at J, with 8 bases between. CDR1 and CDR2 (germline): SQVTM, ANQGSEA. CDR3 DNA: TGCAGCGTTGAAGATCCCAGGAATGGCTACACCTTC. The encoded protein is CSVEDPRNGYTF.

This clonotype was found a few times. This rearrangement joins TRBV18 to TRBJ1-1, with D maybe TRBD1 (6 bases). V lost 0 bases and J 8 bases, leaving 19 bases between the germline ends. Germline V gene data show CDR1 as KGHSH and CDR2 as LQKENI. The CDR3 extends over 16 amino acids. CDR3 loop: CASSPPKETGKVEAFF. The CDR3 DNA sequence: TGTGCCAGCTCACCACCAAAGGAAACAGGGAAAGTGGAAGCTTTCTTT.

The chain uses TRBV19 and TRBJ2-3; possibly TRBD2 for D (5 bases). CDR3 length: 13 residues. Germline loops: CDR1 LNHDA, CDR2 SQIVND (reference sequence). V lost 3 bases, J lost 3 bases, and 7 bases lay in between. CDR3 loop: CASSILATDTQYF. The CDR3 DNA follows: TGTGCCAGTAGTATCCTAGCTACAGATACGCAGTATTTT.

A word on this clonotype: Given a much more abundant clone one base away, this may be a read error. CDR3 nucleotides: TGTGCCATCAGTGAATGGTCCTACAATGAGCAGTACTTC. As protein: CAISEWSYNEQYF. The rearrangement uses TRBV10-3 and TRBJ2-1; D ambiguous. Gene TRBJ2-7 matches the end of the DNA better, so the J call may be wrong. CDR3 length equals 13 residues. Germline V gives CDR1 ENHRY, CDR2 SYGVKD.